These T cell receptor beta chains were read from a single sample in a study of OX40 agonist ivuxolimab in advanced cancers. Some clones are missing from TCRdb's copy, which holds only in-frame ones; the method was immunoSEQ multiplex PCR. The sample lists roughly 58,000 clones, 77% occurring once. This sample comprised CD4+ or CD8+ T cells sorted from blood, obtained in a trial of the OX40 agonist ivuxolimab. Receptors were obtained from an adult with an advanced solid tumor such as melanoma, head and neck, liver or kidney cancer. The CDR3 runs from the conserved cysteine through the conserved F or W. Fields, in order: clone size, D gene, V gene, J gene, CDR3 DNA, CDR3 protein. A D gene is named only where the DNA matches it firmly. A row's size may be missing; if present it is once, few, many or a size class.

.	TRBD1	TRBV7-9	TRBJ1-6	TGTGCCAGCAGCTTAAGGGACAGGGTCGATTCACCCCTCCACTTT	CASSLRDRVDSPLHF
.	.	TRBV2	TRBJ2-7	TGTGCCAGCAGTGTAAGCCCGGAAAGGGAGCAGTACTTC	CASSVSPEREQYF
.	.	TRBV7-2	TRBJ1-1	TGTGCCAGCAGCTTAGAGGGTGGGTACACTGAAGCTTTCTTT	CASSLEGGYTEAFF
.	.	TRBV27	TRBJ1-2	TGTGCCAGCAGTTTTGCAGGGGCGAACTATGGCTACACCTTC	CASSFAGANYGYTF
once	.	TRBV28	TRBJ1-1	TGTGCCAGCAACAGTTTTAGCTACACTGAAGCTTTCTTT	CASNSFSYTEAFF
once	.	TRBV5-6	TRBJ2-7	TGTGCCAGCAGCTTGGGTGGGCAGGAGCAGTACTTC	CASSLGGQEQYF
.	.	TRBV5-4	TRBJ1-4	TGTGCCAGCAGCTTCACGGGGGGAGGTGGTGAAAAACTGTTTTTT	CASSFTGGGGEKLFF
.	.	TRBV27	TRBJ2-5	TGTGCCAGCAGGCCCCCCTGGGGGGAGACCCAGTACTTC	CASRPPWGETQYF
.	.	TRBV27	TRBJ2-1	TGTGCCAGCAGTTCGTCCGGGCCCTTAAACAATGAGCAGTTCTTC	CASSSSGPLNNEQFF
few	.	TRBV2	TRBJ2-4	TGTGCCAGCAGTGAAAAGGAACAGAAAAACATTCAGTACTTC	CASSEKEQKNIQYF
.	.	TRBV6-1	TRBJ2-7	TGTGCCAGCAGCTCAGGGGCCTACGAGCAGTACTTC	CASSSGAYEQYF
.	.	TRBV27	TRBJ2-7	TGTGCCAGCAGTCCCCAGGGGTTCCCCCTCTACGAGCAGTACTTC	CASSPQGFPLYEQYF
.	.	TRBV15	TRBJ2-5	TGTGCCACCAGAGGGGACTCAAGAGAGACCCAGTACTTC	CATRGDSRETQYF
.	.	TRBV28	TRBJ2-7	TGTGCCAGCAGTCCGCGACACCACGAGCAGTACTTC	CASSPRHHEQYF
few	.	TRBV6-1	TRBJ1-6	TGTGCCAGCAGGGACTCTGGAGGGAATTCACCCCTCCACTTT	CASRDSGGNSPLHF
many	.	TRBV19	TRBJ2-5	TGTGCCAGTAGTAGGTCCAGCCAAGAGACCCAGTACTTC	CASSRSSQETQYF
.	TRBD1	TRBV5-1	TRBJ1-1	TGCGCCAGCAGCTTGGATTCAGGGGGCAGGAACACTGAAGCTTTCTTT	CASSLDSGGRNTEAFF
.	.	TRBV11-2	TRBJ2-3	TGTGCCAGCAGCTTAAGTTCGGGGACGGAACGGGCGCAGTATTTT	CASSLSSGTERAQYF
.	.	TRBV5-1	TRBJ2-5	TGCGCCAGCAGCTGGACACAAGAGACCCAGTACTTC	CASSWTQETQYF
once	TRBD1	TRBV27	TRBJ1-6	TGTGCCAGCAGTTCAGGGACAGGGAATTCACCCCTCCACTTT	CASSSGTGNSPLHF
.	.	TRBV7-2	TRBJ1-2	TGTGCCAGCAGCCCCACGGGGCCTAGCTATGGCTACACCTTC	CASSPTGPSYGYTF
once	.	TRBV11-2	TRBJ1-1	TGTGCCAGCAGCTTTGTCTATACTGAAGCTTTCTTT	CASSFVYTEAFF
.	.	TRBV5-1	TRBJ1-1	TGCGCCAGCAGCTCTCGTACACAGGGCGGGAACACTGAAGCTTTCTTT	CASSSRTQGGNTEAFF
.	.	TRBV7-8	TRBJ2-5	TGTGCCAGCAGCACCCGACAGGCCACTAGACAAGAGACCCAGTACTTC	CASSTRQATRQETQYF
.	.	TRBV15	TRBJ2-6	TGTGCCACCAGCAGAGAAGGCTCTGGGGCCAACGTCCTGACTTTC	CATSREGSGANVLTF
.	.	TRBV5-6	TRBJ1-3	TGTGCCAGCCATCATTCGGGGGCTCAAGGAAACACCATATATTTT	CASHHSGAQGNTIYF
.	.	TRBV5-1	TRBJ2-3	TGCGCCAGCAGCTTGTCTCCAGGCTCTAGCACAGATACGCAGTATTTT	CASSLSPGSSTDTQYF
.	.	TRBV12-5	TRBJ2-1	TGTGCTAGTGGTCAGGGGAGTAGGGGTGAGTTCTTC	CASGQGSRGEFF
few	TRBD1	TRBV2	TRBJ1-6	TGTGCCAGCAGTGGACAGGGGGATTCACCCCTCCACTTT	CASSGQGDSPLHF
.	TRBD1	TRBV4-3	TRBJ2-7	TGCGCCAGCAGCCAAGCCCCCCTTGTGCAGGGGGTCTCCTACGAGCAGTACTTC	CASSQAPLVQGVSYEQYF
.	TRBD1	TRBV28	TRBJ2-1	TGTGCCAGCAGTATAGGATGGGAGTCCAGGGGGCGCAGTGGGAATGAGCAGTTCTTC	CASSIGWESRGRSGNEQFF
.	.	TRBV6-1	TRBJ2-7	TGTGCCAGCACCGACTCGGCTTACGAGCAGTACTTC	CASTDSAYEQYF
.	.	TRBV30	TRBJ1-4	TGTGCCTGGAGTGTACTTGGGGGAAGTGAAAAACTGTTTTTT	CAWSVLGGSEKLFF
.	TRBD2	TRBV4-3	TRBJ2-2	TGCGCCAGCAGCCTGGGGGGGACCTTCACGAACACCGGGGAGCTGTTTTTT	CASSLGGTFTNTGELFF
once	TRBD1	TRBV18	TRBJ1-3	TGTGCCAGCTCACCTTCCCCGGGACAGGGGCCACTTGTCTCTGGAAACACCATATATTTT	CASSPSPGQGPLVSGNTIYF
.	.	TRBV14	TRBJ2-3	TGTGCCAGCAGGGGCAGTAAAGAAATCACAGATACGCAGTATTTT	CASRGSKEITDTQYF
.	TRBD1	TRBV5-1	TRBJ1-2	TGCGCCAGCAGAATAACTACAGGGGGTGAGGGCTACACCTTC	CASRITTGGEGYTF
few	.	TRBV14	TRBJ1-1	TGTGCCAGCAGCCAAGCTGGAATGAACACTGAAGCTTTCTTT	CASSQAGMNTEAFF
once	TRBD2	TRBV19	TRBJ2-1	TGTGCCAGTAGTATGGGACTAGCGGACTACAATGAGCAGTTCTTC	CASSMGLADYNEQFF
.	.	TRBV7-8	TRBJ2-7	TGTGCCAGCACCCAGTCCGGGGTTCCCTACGAGCAGTACTTC	CASTQSGVPYEQYF
.	.	TRBV6-1	TRBJ2-3	TGTGCCAGCAGTGAAGGGGTAGGGGATACGCAGTATTTT	CASSEGVGDTQYF
.	.	TRBV10-2	TRBJ2-1	TGCGCCAGCAGTGAGTCCTGGTCAGGGGAGCAGTTCTTC	CASSESWSGEQFF
.	.	TRBV18	TRBJ2-7	TGTGCCAGCTCACCACCCACTAGCTCTTCCTACGAGCAGTACTTC	CASSPPTSSSYEQYF
.	.	TRBV2	TRBJ2-3	TGTGCCAGCAGACCCCAGGGAGGCCCAGATACGCAGTATTTT	CASRPQGGPDTQYF
.	.	TRBV28	TRBJ2-1	TGTGCCACCGGGCAGGGGCGTGGGGACAATGAGCAGTTCTTC	CATGQGRGDNEQFF
.	TRBD1	TRBV13	TRBJ1-5	TGTGCCAGCAGCCTCGGGCAGGGGGACGGTCAGCCCCAGCATTTT	CASSLGQGDGQPQHF
.	TRBD2	TRBV5-1	TRBJ2-3	TGCGCCAGCAGCTTGGATAGCGGGAGCACAGATACGCAGTATTTT	CASSLDSGSTDTQYF